This T cell receptor (beta chain) was retrieved from a study of regulatory T cells in long-lasting Graves disease. The TCR beta library used iRepertoire HTBI primers with Arm-PCR amplification of CDR3. In TCRdb, the multiplex PCR reads were re-called with MiXCR into one record per CDR3 protein. Altogether about 420,000 distinct CDR3 sequences are present, roughly 15% being singletons, with the ten largest covering 20% to 25%. CDR3 size: 14 residues. V was shortened by 0 bases and J by 5 bases, with 9 bases between the two germline ends. Germline values: CDR1 LGHNA, CDR2 YSLEER. Time point described: newly diagnosed GD, antithyroid drugs for less than 3 months. PBMCs provided the RNA from which the TCR library was made. A further study also used this sample, focusing on T cells in Graves' hyperthyroidism and ophthalmopathy. This second study says: Ophthalmopathy and stable hyperthyroidism were separated by a 13 V-J model.

The sequencing used peripheral blood mononuclear cells (PBMCs), collected at new diagnosis, from a patient treated with antithyroid drugs. This chain links TRBV4-3 with TRBJ2-3; D might be TRBD1 (5 bases). The sequence came from a woman between 18 and 29 years old with Graves disease. CDR3 amino acids: CASSQDQGRDTQYF. In DNA form, the CDR3 reads TGCGCCAGCAGCCAAGATCAGGGCAGAGATACGCAGTATTTT.